This entry lists 2 T cell receptor beta chains sequenced from one sample in a study of tumor-infiltrating lymphocytes in oesophageal squamous cell carcinoma. TCRdb fed the PCR reads into MiXCR, producing one record per CDR3 protein. This sample carries some 16,000 distinct CDR3 sequences, approximately 56% of them seen once, and the ten largest clones take more than 15%. Sequenced material: esophageal tumor tissue. All receptors come from a male donor with esophageal squamous cell carcinoma.

This clonotype is labeled large. The V and J genes are TRBV28 and TRBJ1-5, with D unclear. The CDR3 is 12 amino acids. Germline V lookup: CDR1 MDHEN, CDR2 SYDVKM. Deletions cut 5 bases from V and 5 bases from J, with 7 bases between. The CDR3 nucleotides are TGTGCCAGCAGTGATATGGATCAGCCCCAGCATTTT. Its protein product is CASSDMDQPQHF.

This clonotype is labeled as medium-sized. The rearrangement links TRBV28 to TRBJ1-2; unclear D gene. This CDR3 spans 11 amino acids. Germline CDR1 reads MDHEN; CDR2 reads SYDVKM. Trimming pared 3 bases from V and 2 bases from J, leaving 1 base between. The CDR3: CASSFNYGYTF. CDR3 in DNA: TGTGCCAGCAGTTTCAACTATGGCTACACCTTC.